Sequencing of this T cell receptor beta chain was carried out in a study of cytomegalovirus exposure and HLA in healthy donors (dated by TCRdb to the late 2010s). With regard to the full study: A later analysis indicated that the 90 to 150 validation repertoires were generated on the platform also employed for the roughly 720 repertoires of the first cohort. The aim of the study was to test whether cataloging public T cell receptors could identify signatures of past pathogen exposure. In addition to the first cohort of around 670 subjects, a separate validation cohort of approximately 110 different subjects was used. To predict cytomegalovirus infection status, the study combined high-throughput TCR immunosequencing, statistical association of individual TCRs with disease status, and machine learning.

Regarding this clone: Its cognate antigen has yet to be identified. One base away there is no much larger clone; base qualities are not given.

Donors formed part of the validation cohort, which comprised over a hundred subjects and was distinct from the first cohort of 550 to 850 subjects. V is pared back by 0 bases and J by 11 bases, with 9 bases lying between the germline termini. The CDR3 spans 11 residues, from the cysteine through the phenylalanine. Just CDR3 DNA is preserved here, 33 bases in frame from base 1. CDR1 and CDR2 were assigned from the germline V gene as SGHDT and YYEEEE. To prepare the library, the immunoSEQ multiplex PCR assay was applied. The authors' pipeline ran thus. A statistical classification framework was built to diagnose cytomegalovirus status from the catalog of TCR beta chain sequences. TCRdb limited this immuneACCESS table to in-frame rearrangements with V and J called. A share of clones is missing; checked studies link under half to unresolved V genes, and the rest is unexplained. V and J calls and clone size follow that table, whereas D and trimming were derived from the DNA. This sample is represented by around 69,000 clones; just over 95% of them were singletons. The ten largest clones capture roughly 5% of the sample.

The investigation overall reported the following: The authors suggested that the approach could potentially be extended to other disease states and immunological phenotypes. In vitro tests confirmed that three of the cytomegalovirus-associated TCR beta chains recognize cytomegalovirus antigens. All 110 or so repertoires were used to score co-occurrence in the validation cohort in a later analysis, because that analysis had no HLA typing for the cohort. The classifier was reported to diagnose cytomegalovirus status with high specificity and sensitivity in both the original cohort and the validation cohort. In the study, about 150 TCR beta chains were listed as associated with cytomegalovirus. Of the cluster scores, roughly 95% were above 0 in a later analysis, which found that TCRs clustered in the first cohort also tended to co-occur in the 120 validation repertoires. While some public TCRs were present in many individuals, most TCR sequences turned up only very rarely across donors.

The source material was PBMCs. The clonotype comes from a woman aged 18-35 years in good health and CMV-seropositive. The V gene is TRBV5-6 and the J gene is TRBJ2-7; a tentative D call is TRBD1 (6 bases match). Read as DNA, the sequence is TGTGCCAGCAGCTTGGGACAGGCCAAGTACTTC. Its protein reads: CASSLGQAKYF.